This TCR beta chain was obtained from a study of blood T cell repertoires in COVID-19. The CDR3 sequence is 16 residues long. V shed 7 bases and J 4 bases; nucleotides not matched to a gene: 9. Germline CDR1 LNHDA, CDR2 SQIVND (reference sequence). The assay was immunoSEQ multiplex PCR, and TCRdb's table has in-frame clones only and misses some. The repertoire consists of about 410,000 clones, with roughly 86% occurring once and the leading ten covering 1.7%. This receptor was identified in a woman aged 25 to 45 who had recovered from COVID-19. The chain has TRBV19 and TRBJ2-2; 10 nucleotides agree with TRBD1. The sample was PBMCs or T cells enriched from blood (not recorded which). CDR3: CASTAGGTGVTGELFF. Written as DNA, the CDR3 is TGTGCCAGTACCGCCGGGGGGACAGGGGTCACCGGGGAGCTGTTTTTT. The full variable domain, in which reference TRBV19 and TRBJ2-2 provide the parts outside the CDR3, is DGGITQSPKYLFRKEGQNVTLSCEQNLNHDAMYWYRQDPGQGLRLIYYSQIVNDFQKGDIAEGYSVSREKKESFPLTVTSAQKNPTAFYLCASTAGGTGVTGELFFGEGSRLTVL.